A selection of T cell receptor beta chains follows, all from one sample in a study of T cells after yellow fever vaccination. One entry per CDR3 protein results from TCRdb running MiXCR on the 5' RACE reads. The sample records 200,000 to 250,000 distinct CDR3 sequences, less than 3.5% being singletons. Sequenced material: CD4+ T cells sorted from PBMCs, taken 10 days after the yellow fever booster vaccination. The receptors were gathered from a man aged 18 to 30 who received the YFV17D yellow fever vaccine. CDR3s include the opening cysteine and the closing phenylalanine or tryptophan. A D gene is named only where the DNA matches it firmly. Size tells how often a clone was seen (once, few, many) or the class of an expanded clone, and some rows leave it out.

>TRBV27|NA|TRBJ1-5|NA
TGTGCCAGCAGTTCGGAGGTGACTAATCAGCCCCAGCATTTT
CASSSEVTNQPQHF
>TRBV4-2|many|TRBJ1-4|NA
TGTGCCAGCAGCCAAGATTCCTCGGGGGGTAATGAAAAACTGTTTTTT
CASSQDSSGGNEKLFF
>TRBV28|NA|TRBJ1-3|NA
TGTGCCAGCGTCACCGCATCCTCTGGAAACACCATATATTTT
CASVTASSGNTIYF
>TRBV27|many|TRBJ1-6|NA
TGTGCCAGCATGGGAAGCTCCTATAATTCACCCCTCCACTTT
CASMGSSYNSPLHF
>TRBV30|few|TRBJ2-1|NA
TGTGCCTGGAGCCGGCCGGACAATGAGCAGTTCTTC
CAWSRPDNEQFF
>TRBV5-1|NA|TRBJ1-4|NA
TGCGCCAGCAGCTTGGGACAGTCTTCAGCTAATGAAAAACTGTTTTTT
CASSLGQSSANEKLFF
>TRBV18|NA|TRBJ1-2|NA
TGTGCCAGCTCAGAACAGGGAAACTATGGCTACACCTTC
CASSEQGNYGYTF
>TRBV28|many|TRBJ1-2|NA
TGTGCCAGCAGACCAGGTGGACTCGAAGGGGACTATGGCTACACCTTC
CASRPGGLEGDYGYTF
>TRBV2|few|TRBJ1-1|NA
TGTGCCAGCAGTGTGGGACTAACCGGCACTGAAGCTTTCTTT
CASSVGLTGTEAFF
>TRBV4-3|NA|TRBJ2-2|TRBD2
TGCGCCAGCAGCCATCTAAGGGGCGGGGGAGACACCGGGGAGCTGTTTTTT
CASSHLRGGGDTGELFF
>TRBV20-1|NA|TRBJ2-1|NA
TGCAGTGCTAGAGCGGGGCCCTACAATGAGCAGTTCTTC
CSARAGPYNEQFF
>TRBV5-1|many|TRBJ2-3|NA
TGCGCCAGCAGCCAAACACTAACGAGGACAGATACGCAGTATTTT
CASSQTLTRTDTQYF
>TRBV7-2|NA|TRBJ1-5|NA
TGTGCCAGCAGCTTATCCGGGGGAGGCAATCAGCCCCAGCATTTT
CASSLSGGGNQPQHF
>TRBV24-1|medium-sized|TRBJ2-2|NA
TGTGCCACCAGTGATAGGACCGAACCCACCGGGGAGCTGTTTTTT
CATSDRTEPTGELFF
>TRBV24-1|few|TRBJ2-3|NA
TGTGCCACCAGTGACTCCGGGGGCAGCACAGATACGCAGTATTTT
CATSDSGGSTDTQYF
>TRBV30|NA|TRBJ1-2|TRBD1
TGTGCCTGGAGCGCGGGACAGAGCTATGGCTACACCTTC
CAWSAGQSYGYTF
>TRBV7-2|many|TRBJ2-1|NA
TGTGCCAGCAGCTATCTGGAGTACAATGAGCAGTTCTTC
CASSYLEYNEQFF
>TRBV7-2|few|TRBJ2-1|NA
TGTGCCAGCAACCCTAGTCCGCGTTTTACATCCCACAATGAGCAGTTCTTC
CASNPSPRFTSHNEQFF
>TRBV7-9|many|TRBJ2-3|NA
TGTGCCAGCAGCTTACACCCCACAGATACGCAGTATTTT
CASSLHPTDTQYF
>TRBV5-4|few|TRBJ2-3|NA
TGTGCCAGCAGCTCCACAGGTCGGCCAGATACGCAGTATTTT
CASSSTGRPDTQYF
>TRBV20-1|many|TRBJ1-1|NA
TGCAGTGCCCAAGGCTTTTCAGAAGCTTTCTTT
CSAQGFSEAFF
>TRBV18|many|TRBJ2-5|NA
TGTGCCAGCTCACCACCGTCTAGCGTCTCCAAGGGGACCCAGTACTTC
CASSPPSSVSKGTQYF
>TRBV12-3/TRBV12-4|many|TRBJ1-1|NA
TGTGCCAGCAGGGAAATCGAAGACACTGAAGCTTTCTTT
CASREIEDTEAFF
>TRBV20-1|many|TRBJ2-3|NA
TGCAGTGCCGCATCCGGTTCAGATACGCAGTATTTT
CSAASGSDTQYF
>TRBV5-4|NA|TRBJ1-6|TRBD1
TGTGCCAGCAGCTTGGGGGCAGGGACAGTTGATTCACCCCTCCACTTT
CASSLGAGTVDSPLHF
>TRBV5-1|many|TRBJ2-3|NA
TGCGCCAGCAGCTTCGGTAGCCCCACAGATACGCAGTATTTT
CASSFGSPTDTQYF
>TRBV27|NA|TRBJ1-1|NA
TGTGCCAGCGGGTTTGACAGGTGGCCCGGCACTGAAGCTTTCTTT
CASGFDRWPGTEAFF
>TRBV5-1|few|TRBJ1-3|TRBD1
TGCGCCAGCAGCGCTACAGGGGGAGCCGGAAACACCATATATTTT
CASSATGGAGNTIYF
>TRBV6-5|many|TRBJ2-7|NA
TGTGCCAGCAGTTACACGGGGGAGCAGTACTTC
CASSYTGEQYF
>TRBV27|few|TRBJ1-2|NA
TGTGCCAGCAGCCCAGGACAGCTCGGGGTCTATGGCTACACCTTC
CASSPGQLGVYGYTF
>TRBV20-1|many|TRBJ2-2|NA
TGCAGTGCTGATACAGGATCACCCGGGGAGCTGTTTTTT
CSADTGSPGELFF
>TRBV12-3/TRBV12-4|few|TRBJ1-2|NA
TGTGCCAGCAGTCAACAGGTTTCGGATGGCTACACCTTC
CASSQQVSDGYTF
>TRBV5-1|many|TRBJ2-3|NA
TGCGCCAGCAGCAGCGGGACAGCAGATACGCAGTATTTT
CASSSGTADTQYF
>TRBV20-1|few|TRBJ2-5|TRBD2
TGCAGCGCCGCGGGACTAGCGGGGCCTCAAGAGACCCAGTACTTC
CSAAGLAGPQETQYF
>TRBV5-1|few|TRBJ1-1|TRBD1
TGCGCCAGCAGCAGTGACAGGGTGAACACTGAAGCTTTCTTT
CASSSDRVNTEAFF
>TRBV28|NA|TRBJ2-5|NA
TGTGCCAGCAGTTTGCGGGGACAGATCCAAGAGACCCAGTACTTC
CASSLRGQIQETQYF
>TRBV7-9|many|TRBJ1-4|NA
TGTGCCAGCAGCTTTAGACAGGCTAATGAAAAACTGTTTTTT
CASSFRQANEKLFF
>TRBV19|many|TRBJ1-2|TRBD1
TGTGCCAGTAGAGTGACACAGGGGGGTGGCTACACCTTC
CASRVTQGGGYTF
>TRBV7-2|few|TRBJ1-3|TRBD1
TGTGCCAGCAGCTTAGCCCAGGGGGCGCCTGGAAACACCATATATTTT
CASSLAQGAPGNTIYF
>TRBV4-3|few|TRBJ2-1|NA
TGCGCCAGCAGCCAAAAGAGGGTTGGTCTGGATGAGCAGTTCTTC
CASSQKRVGLDEQFF
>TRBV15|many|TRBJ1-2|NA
TGTGCCACCAGCAGAGACCGGACAGCCTATGGCTACACCTTC
CATSRDRTAYGYTF
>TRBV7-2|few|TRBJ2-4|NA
TGTGCCAGCAGCTTACTAGGGGCCAAAAACATTCAGTACTTC
CASSLLGAKNIQYF
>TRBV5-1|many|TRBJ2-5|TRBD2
TGCGCCAGCAGCTTGACTAGCGGGGGAGAGACCCAGTACTTC
CASSLTSGGETQYF
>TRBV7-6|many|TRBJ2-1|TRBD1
TGTGCCAGCAGCATAGACAGGGGCAGGGATGAGCAGTTCTTC
CASSIDRGRDEQFF
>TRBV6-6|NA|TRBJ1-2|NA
TGTGCCAGCGGCCACAGGGAGGGAAGCTATGGCTACACCTTC
CASGHREGSYGYTF
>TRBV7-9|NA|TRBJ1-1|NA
TGTGCCAGCAGCCGAATGTGGGGAATTGAAGCTTTCTTT
CASSRMWGIEAFF
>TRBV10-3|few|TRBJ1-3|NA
TGTGCCACGGGGGTTGCTGGAAACACCATATATTTT
CATGVAGNTIYF
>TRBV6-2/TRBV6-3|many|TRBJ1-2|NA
TGTGCCAGCAGTTACGTCTTCTCGGGGGAGCCCGCCTTC
CASSYVFSGEPAF
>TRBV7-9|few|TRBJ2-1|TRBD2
TGTGCCAGCAGCTCCCGAGCGGGGGGTACCTACAATGAGCAGTTCTTC
CASSSRAGGTYNEQFF
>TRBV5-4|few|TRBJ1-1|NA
TGTGCCAGCAGCCTGAAAAGGGTCGCGAACACTGAAGCTTTCTTT
CASSLKRVANTEAFF
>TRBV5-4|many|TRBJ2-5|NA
TGTGCCAGCAGCTTGTCCCCGGGGGCGAGAGAGACCCAGTACTTC
CASSLSPGARETQYF
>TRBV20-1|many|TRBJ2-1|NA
TGCAGTGCAATGGTGCGGGGATCCTACAATGAGCAGTTCTTC
CSAMVRGSYNEQFF
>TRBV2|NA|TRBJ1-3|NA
TGTGCCAGCATGGGGGACATCGCTGGAATCACCATATATTTT
CASMGDIAGITIYF
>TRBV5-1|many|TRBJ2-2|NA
TGCGCCAGCAGCTTGGACGGACCTAACACCGGGGAGCTGTTTTTT
CASSLDGPNTGELFF
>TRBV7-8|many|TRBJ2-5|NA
TGTGCCAGCAGCCCGGGACGCATTACAGAGACCCAGTACTTC
CASSPGRITETQYF
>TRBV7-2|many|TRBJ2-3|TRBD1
TGTGCCAGCAGCTCCGTGACAGGGTACGTCGCAGATACGCAGTATTTT
CASSSVTGYVADTQYF